The rows below give T cell receptor beta chains drawn from one sample of a study of cytomegalovirus exposure and HLA in healthy donors. Clones were read by immunoSEQ multiplex PCR, and TCRdb kept only the in-frame ones, dropping some. Among roughly 200,000 clones listed, about 9% were seen once. Input material: PBMCs. The receptors come from a woman under 40 in good health and CMV-seropositive. Each CDR3 is given with its conserved first and last residue. The order of the fields is CDR3 DNA, CDR3 protein, D gene, J gene, V gene, clone size. The D gene is left open where the match is weak. Expanded clones are given a class, and other clones once, few, many or no size at all.

CDR3 DNA: TGTGCCAGCACCCTGAGGGTCGAAGGCGCTGAAGCTTTCTTT; CDR3 protein: CASTLRVEGAEAFF; D gene: -; J gene: TRBJ1-1; V gene: TRBV5-4; clone size: -
CDR3 DNA: TGTGCCACCAGCAGAGATATAGCCAATGAGCAGTTCTTC; CDR3 protein: CATSRDIANEQFF; D gene: -; J gene: TRBJ2-1; V gene: TRBV15; clone size: few
CDR3 DNA: TGTGCCAGCAGCCAATTAGGGGGCAGGGACACTGAAGCTTTCTTT; CDR3 protein: CASSQLGGRDTEAFF; D gene: TRBD1; J gene: TRBJ1-1; V gene: TRBV14; clone size: few
CDR3 DNA: TGTGCCAGTAGCTTCGGGGAGGGAAGGCAGCCCCAGCATTTT; CDR3 protein: CASSFGEGRQPQHF; D gene: -; J gene: TRBJ1-5; V gene: TRBV19; clone size: few
CDR3 DNA: TGTGCCAGCAGCTTATCCGGGAGGCCTGGGACCCAGTACTTC; CDR3 protein: CASSLSGRPGTQYF; D gene: TRBD2; J gene: TRBJ2-5; V gene: TRBV11-2; clone size: few
CDR3 DNA: TGTGCCAGCAGCTTCCCAGCGGGAGATTATCTTCGGGCCAAAAACATTCAGTACTTC; CDR3 protein: CASSFPAGDYLRAKNIQYF; D gene: TRBD2; J gene: TRBJ2-4; V gene: TRBV5-6; clone size: few
CDR3 DNA: TGCAGTGCTAGCTCCCTAGAGACCCAGTACTTC; CDR3 protein: CSASSLETQYF; D gene: -; J gene: TRBJ2-5; V gene: TRBV20-1; clone size: few
CDR3 DNA: TGCGCCAGCAGCTTGGTCGCGGGTGCCCTCGAGCAGTACTTC; CDR3 protein: CASSLVAGALEQYF; D gene: -; J gene: TRBJ2-7; V gene: TRBV5-1; clone size: -
CDR3 DNA: TGTGCCAGTAGTCGGGACGGGACAGGGGTCGCAGATACGCAGTATTTT; CDR3 protein: CASSRDGTGVADTQYF; D gene: TRBD1; J gene: TRBJ2-3; V gene: TRBV19; clone size: -
CDR3 DNA: TGTGCCAGCAGCATAATTACGGGATACAATGAGCAGTTCTTC; CDR3 protein: CASSIITGYNEQFF; D gene: -; J gene: TRBJ2-1; V gene: TRBV6-1; clone size: -
CDR3 DNA: TGCGCCAGCAGCTTGGAGCTAGACAACTATGGCTACACCTTC; CDR3 protein: CASSLELDNYGYTF; D gene: -; J gene: TRBJ1-2; V gene: TRBV5-1; clone size: -
CDR3 DNA: TGTGCCATCAGTGAGTCTCCGGGGACGGGGGGGAGCAATCAGCCCCAGCATTTT; CDR3 protein: CAISESPGTGGSNQPQHF; D gene: -; J gene: TRBJ1-5; V gene: TRBV10-3; clone size: -
CDR3 DNA: TGTGCCTGGAGTGTATCGTCGGGGGTAACCGGGGAGCTGTTTTTT; CDR3 protein: CAWSVSSGVTGELFF; D gene: -; J gene: TRBJ2-2; V gene: TRBV30; clone size: -
CDR3 DNA: TGTGCCAGCAGCCAAGGGGGACTAGCGGGAGAGTGGGAGACCCAGTACTTC; CDR3 protein: CASSQGGLAGEWETQYF; D gene: TRBD2; J gene: TRBJ2-5; V gene: TRBV7-6; clone size: few
CDR3 DNA: TGTGCCAGCAAGCCTCAGGGGGCGCGAGAGACCCAGTACTTC; CDR3 protein: CASKPQGARETQYF; D gene: TRBD1; J gene: TRBJ2-5; V gene: TRBV27; clone size: few
CDR3 DNA: TGTGCCAGCAGCAAAGATCGAGAACTAGGCAATGAGCAGTTCTTC; CDR3 protein: CASSKDRELGNEQFF; D gene: -; J gene: TRBJ2-1; V gene: TRBV21-1; clone size: few
CDR3 DNA: TGTGCCAGCTCACCATTGGCGGGAGGTTCGGATGAGCAGTTCTTC; CDR3 protein: CASSPLAGGSDEQFF; D gene: TRBD2; J gene: TRBJ2-1; V gene: TRBV18; clone size: -
CDR3 DNA: TGTGCCAGCAGTGGTGGGCTTAATACGCAGTATTTT; CDR3 protein: CASSGGLNTQYF; D gene: -; J gene: TRBJ2-3; V gene: TRBV7-6; clone size: -
CDR3 DNA: TGTGCCAGCAGCTTGGCCGGAGGCCGGACGAACACCGGGGAGCTGTTTTTT; CDR3 protein: CASSLAGGRTNTGELFF; D gene: -; J gene: TRBJ2-2; V gene: TRBV4-2; clone size: -
CDR3 DNA: TGTGCCAGCAGCTTGGAGTGGCCGGGGGTCACCCTTGGCGCAGATACGCAGTATTTT; CDR3 protein: CASSLEWPGVTLGADTQYF; D gene: -; J gene: TRBJ2-3; V gene: TRBV5-4; clone size: -
CDR3 DNA: TGTGCCAGCAGCTTTAAGGGAGGGCTCTCGATGAACACTGAAGCTTTCTTT; CDR3 protein: CASSFKGGLSMNTEAFF; D gene: -; J gene: TRBJ1-1; V gene: TRBV5-6; clone size: -
CDR3 DNA: TGTGCCAGCTCAGGCATGACAGGGAGATTGGCCACTGAAGCTTTCTTT; CDR3 protein: CASSGMTGRLATEAFF; D gene: TRBD1; J gene: TRBJ1-1; V gene: TRBV18; clone size: -
CDR3 DNA: TGTGCCAGCAGCGTAGGCGGAGGGAGCGGCGAGACCCAGTACTTC; CDR3 protein: CASSVGGGSGETQYF; D gene: -; J gene: TRBJ2-5; V gene: TRBV9; clone size: -
CDR3 DNA: TGTGCCAGCAAGACAGATCATAGCACAGATACGCAGTATTTT; CDR3 protein: CASKTDHSTDTQYF; D gene: -; J gene: TRBJ2-3; V gene: TRBV9; clone size: few
CDR3 DNA: TGTGCCAGCAGTTTTGGCAACTCCTACGAGCAGTACTTC; CDR3 protein: CASSFGNSYEQYF; D gene: -; J gene: TRBJ2-7; V gene: TRBV6-5; clone size: -
CDR3 DNA: TGCGCCAGCAGCTTAACAGGGTCTATAGCTAACTATGGCTACACCTTC; CDR3 protein: CASSLTGSIANYGYTF; D gene: -; J gene: TRBJ1-2; V gene: TRBV5-1; clone size: few
CDR3 DNA: TGTGCCAGCAGCTTCAACGGACATCGGCTTGACACCATATATTTT; CDR3 protein: CASSFNGHRLDTIYF; D gene: -; J gene: TRBJ1-3; V gene: TRBV7-9; clone size: few
CDR3 DNA: TGCGCCAGCAGCTTACAGGGGAACACTGGAAACACCATATATTTT; CDR3 protein: CASSLQGNTGNTIYF; D gene: TRBD1; J gene: TRBJ1-3; V gene: TRBV5-1; clone size: few
CDR3 DNA: TGTGCCAGCAGCAAAGAGTGGAGACAGGGGGCCGAAGAGACCCAGTACTTC; CDR3 protein: CASSKEWRQGAEETQYF; D gene: -; J gene: TRBJ2-5; V gene: TRBV21-1; clone size: -
CDR3 DNA: TGTGCCAGCAGCCGACTGTGGGACAGGGTAATCCACGAGCAGTACTTC; CDR3 protein: CASSRLWDRVIHEQYF; D gene: TRBD1; J gene: TRBJ2-7; V gene: TRBV6-4; clone size: few
CDR3 DNA: TGTGCCAGCAGCTTACCTAGCTCCTACGAGCAGTACTTC; CDR3 protein: CASSLPSSYEQYF; D gene: -; J gene: TRBJ2-7; V gene: TRBV7-9; clone size: few
CDR3 DNA: TGTGCCTGGAGGTCCAAGCCAGGGACAGGGAACGAAAAACTGTTTTTT; CDR3 protein: CAWRSKPGTGNEKLFF; D gene: TRBD1; J gene: TRBJ1-4; V gene: TRBV30; clone size: few
CDR3 DNA: TGCGCCAGCAGCTTGACAGGGGGTTCTGGGGCCAACGTCCTGACTTTC; CDR3 protein: CASSLTGGSGANVLTF; D gene: TRBD1; J gene: TRBJ2-6; V gene: TRBV5-1; clone size: few
CDR3 DNA: TGTGCCAGCAGTAGAACCAGCGGAGCAAGCACAGATACGCAGTATTTT; CDR3 protein: CASSRTSGASTDTQYF; D gene: -; J gene: TRBJ2-3; V gene: TRBV25-1; clone size: few
CDR3 DNA: TGTGCCAGCAGTTACTCGAGCGGGAGGGTCTACGAGCAGTACTTC; CDR3 protein: CASSYSSGRVYEQYF; D gene: TRBD2; J gene: TRBJ2-7; V gene: TRBV6-5; clone size: few
CDR3 DNA: TGTGCCAGCAGCTTAGTTCCGGGAGGGGCCGGGGAGCTGTTTTTT; CDR3 protein: CASSLVPGGAGELFF; D gene: TRBD2; J gene: TRBJ2-2; V gene: TRBV11-3; clone size: few
CDR3 DNA: TGTGCCAGCAGCCAATGGGGGCTCGGTGAAAAACTGTTTTTT; CDR3 protein: CASSQWGLGEKLFF; D gene: -; J gene: TRBJ1-4; V gene: TRBV14; clone size: -
CDR3 DNA: TGTGCCATCAGCCAGGGCCGTGAAAAACTGTTTTTT; CDR3 protein: CAISQGREKLFF; D gene: -; J gene: TRBJ1-4; V gene: TRBV10-3; clone size: -
CDR3 DNA: TGTGCCATCAGATGGAGCTATGGCTACACCTTC; CDR3 protein: CAIRWSYGYTF; D gene: -; J gene: TRBJ1-2; V gene: TRBV10-3; clone size: -
CDR3 DNA: TGTGCCAGTGGTTCCCGTCCCGGGACTACATGTACCTACCGGGAGCAGTTCTTC; CDR3 protein: CASGSRPGTTCTYREQFF; D gene: -; J gene: TRBJ2-1; V gene: TRBV21-1; clone size: -
CDR3 DNA: TGTGCCAGCAGCCATTACAATGAGCAGTTCTTC; CDR3 protein: CASSHYNEQFF; D gene: -; J gene: TRBJ2-1; V gene: TRBV9; clone size: -
CDR3 DNA: TGCAGCGTTCGTAGGGGCGCAGGACAGAGCTCCTACGAGCAGTACTTC; CDR3 protein: CSVRRGAGQSSYEQYF; D gene: -; J gene: TRBJ2-7; V gene: TRBV29-1; clone size: -
CDR3 DNA: TGCGCCAGCAGCCAAGATTGGACAGGAGGAAGCTCCTACGAGCAGTACTTC; CDR3 protein: CASSQDWTGGSSYEQYF; D gene: TRBD1; J gene: TRBJ2-7; V gene: TRBV4-1; clone size: few
CDR3 DNA: TGTGCCAGCAGCTTAGGAGTAGGGCGGGACCTCCTCACAGATACGCAGTATTTT; CDR3 protein: CASSLGVGRDLLTDTQYF; D gene: -; J gene: TRBJ2-3; V gene: TRBV7-9; clone size: few
CDR3 DNA: TGCGCCAGCAGCTTGGGACTAGATTACAATGAGCAGTTCTTC; CDR3 protein: CASSLGLDYNEQFF; D gene: -; J gene: TRBJ2-1; V gene: TRBV5-1; clone size: -
CDR3 DNA: TGTGCCAGCAGTGAAGCCGCGATACATGGGAATAGCGGGTTATACAATGAGCAGTTCTTC; CDR3 protein: CASSEAAIHGNSGLYNEQFF; D gene: TRBD2; J gene: TRBJ2-1; V gene: TRBV6-1; clone size: few
CDR3 DNA: TGTGCCAGCAGCAAAGGGACTAGCGGTTACAATGAGCAGTTCTTC; CDR3 protein: CASSKGTSGYNEQFF; D gene: TRBD2; J gene: TRBJ2-1; V gene: TRBV7-9; clone size: once
CDR3 DNA: TGTGCCAGCAGTAACGGACAGGCCAACCCCTACAATGAGCAGTTCTTC; CDR3 protein: CASSNGQANPYNEQFF; D gene: TRBD1; J gene: TRBJ2-1; V gene: TRBV6-6; clone size: -
CDR3 DNA: TGCGCCAGCAGCTTGGAGGGACAGGGGGACTCCTACGAGCAGTACTTC; CDR3 protein: CASSLEGQGDSYEQYF; D gene: TRBD1; J gene: TRBJ2-7; V gene: TRBV5-1; clone size: few
CDR3 DNA: TGCAGTGCTAGCCCGGGCTACACCTTC; CDR3 protein: CSASPGYTF; D gene: -; J gene: TRBJ1-2; V gene: TRBV20-1; clone size: few
CDR3 DNA: TGTGCCTGGAGTAAGGGGAATGGCTACACCTTC; CDR3 protein: CAWSKGNGYTF; D gene: -; J gene: TRBJ1-2; V gene: TRBV30; clone size: -
CDR3 DNA: TGTGCCAGCAGCCTTGAAACTAGCGGGAGGGGATACAATGAGCAGTTCTTC; CDR3 protein: CASSLETSGRGYNEQFF; D gene: TRBD2; J gene: TRBJ2-1; V gene: TRBV4-2; clone size: -
CDR3 DNA: TGTGCCAGCTCACCACGAAGAGGGACAGGGGCCATGAACACTGAAGCTTTCTTT; CDR3 protein: CASSPRRGTGAMNTEAFF; D gene: TRBD1; J gene: TRBJ1-1; V gene: TRBV18; clone size: -
CDR3 DNA: TGTGCCAGCACTCCGACTAGGTCGCGGCAGTACTTC; CDR3 protein: CASTPTRSRQYF; D gene: -; J gene: TRBJ2-7; V gene: TRBV6-4; clone size: few
CDR3 DNA: TGTGCCAGCAGTGATATTCAGGGTGGCACTGAAGCTTTCTTT; CDR3 protein: CASSDIQGGTEAFF; D gene: -; J gene: TRBJ1-1; V gene: TRBV6-1; clone size: few
CDR3 DNA: TGTGCCAGCTCACCAACCACCACTAAGACCCAGTACTTC; CDR3 protein: CASSPTTTKTQYF; D gene: -; J gene: TRBJ2-5; V gene: TRBV18; clone size: -
CDR3 DNA: TGTGCCAGCAGTGAAGCGCCACATACTGGAAACACCATATATTTT; CDR3 protein: CASSEAPHTGNTIYF; D gene: -; J gene: TRBJ1-3; V gene: TRBV6-1; clone size: -
CDR3 DNA: TGCAGCGTTGGAATCGGGGGAAACACTGAAGCTTTCTTT; CDR3 protein: CSVGIGGNTEAFF; D gene: -; J gene: TRBJ1-1; V gene: TRBV29-1; clone size: -
CDR3 DNA: TGCGCCAGCACCGAACAGGGGAACACTGAAGCTTTCTTT; CDR3 protein: CASTEQGNTEAFF; D gene: -; J gene: TRBJ1-1; V gene: TRBV5-1; clone size: few